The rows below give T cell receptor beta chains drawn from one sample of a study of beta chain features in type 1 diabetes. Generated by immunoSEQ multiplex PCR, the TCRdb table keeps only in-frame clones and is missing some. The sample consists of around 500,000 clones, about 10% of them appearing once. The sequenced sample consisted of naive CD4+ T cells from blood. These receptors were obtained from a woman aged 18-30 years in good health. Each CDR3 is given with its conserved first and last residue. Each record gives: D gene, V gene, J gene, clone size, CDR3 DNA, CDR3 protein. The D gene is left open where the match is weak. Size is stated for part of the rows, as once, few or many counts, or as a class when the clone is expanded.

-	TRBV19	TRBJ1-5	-	TGTGCCAGTAGTCTACAGGGACAGCCCCAGCATTTT	CASSLQGQPQHF
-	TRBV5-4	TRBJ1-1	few	TGTGCCAGCAGCTTGGCCTCAGCCATGAACACTGAAGCTTTCTTT	CASSLASAMNTEAFF
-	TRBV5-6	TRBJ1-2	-	TGTGCCAGCACCTTGGGCTACGGAACGGGCTACACCTTC	CASTLGYGTGYTF
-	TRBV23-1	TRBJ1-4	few	TGCGCCAGCAACAACAGTCGAGGAGAAAAACTGTTTTTT	CASNNSRGEKLFF
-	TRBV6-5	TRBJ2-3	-	TGTGCCAGCAGTTACGTTGACAGCTTGGATACGCAGTATTTT	CASSYVDSLDTQYF
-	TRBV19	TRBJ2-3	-	TGTGCCAGTACCGCCGGGACTGTATCAGCAGATACGCAGTATTTT	CASTAGTVSADTQYF
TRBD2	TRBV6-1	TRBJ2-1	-	TGTGCCAGCAGGTCTAGCGGGGTAGCCAATGAGCAGTTCTTC	CASRSSGVANEQFF
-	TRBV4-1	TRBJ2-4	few	TGCGCCAGCAGCTCCCTCGGGGGCACCAAAAACATTCAGTACTTC	CASSSLGGTKNIQYF
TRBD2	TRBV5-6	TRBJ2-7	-	TGTGCCAGCAGCTTCTTTACCGGGACTAGCGCCCTGGAGCAGTACTTC	CASSFFTGTSALEQYF
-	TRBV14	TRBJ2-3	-	TGTGCCAGCAGCCAAGATCCGGGGGAGGTCCCTGATAGCACAGATACGCAGTATTTT	CASSQDPGEVPDSTDTQYF
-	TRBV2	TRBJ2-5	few	TGTGCCAGCAGTGAAGCCATGGAGACCCAGTACTTC	CASSEAMETQYF
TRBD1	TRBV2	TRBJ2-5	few	TGTGCCAGCAGTGAGAACAGGGGAGAGACCCAGTACTTC	CASSENRGETQYF
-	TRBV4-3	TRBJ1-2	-	TGCGCCAGCAGCCAAGATGGATACTTGGACTACACCTTC	CASSQDGYLDYTF
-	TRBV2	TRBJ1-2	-	TGTGCCAGCAGTCCGGGACATGAATCCTCTGGCTACACCTTC	CASSPGHESSGYTF
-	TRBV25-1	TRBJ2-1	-	TGTGCCAGCAGTGAATCTGCTTCAGGGATTTACAATGAGCAGTTCTTC	CASSESASGIYNEQFF
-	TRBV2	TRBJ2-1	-	TGTGCCAGCACCCAAAACGGACAAGCCTACAATGAGCAGTTCTTC	CASTQNGQAYNEQFF
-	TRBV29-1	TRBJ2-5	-	TGCAGCGTTGAAGTCCGAGGGGGTGAAGAGACCCAGTACTTC	CSVEVRGGEETQYF
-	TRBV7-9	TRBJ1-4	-	TGTGCCAGCAGCTTGCTGGGGGCGTACGAAAAACTGTTTTTT	CASSLLGAYEKLFF
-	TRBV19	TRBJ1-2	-	TGTGCCAGTAGTTCCCCCGGGACCCGGGATGGCTACACCTTC	CASSSPGTRDGYTF
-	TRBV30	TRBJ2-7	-	TGTGCCTGGAGTGGCATAGGACCGGTGGGCGAGCAGTACTTC	CAWSGIGPVGEQYF
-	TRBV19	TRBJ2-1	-	TGTGCCAGTAGTATTCAGTCGGAGGGGGGCCGAGAGCAGTTCTTC	CASSIQSEGGREQFF
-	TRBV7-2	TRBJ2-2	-	TGTGCCAGCAGCTTAGTCCCGAGCACCGGGGAGCTGTTTTTT	CASSLVPSTGELFF
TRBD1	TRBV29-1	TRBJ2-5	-	TGCAGCGCTGACAGGGGAGAGACCCAGTACTTC	CSADRGETQYF
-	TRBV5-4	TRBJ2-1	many	TGTGCCAGCACCCGGGCGAATGAGCAGTTCTTC	CASTRANEQFF
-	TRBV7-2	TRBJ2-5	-	TGTGCCAGCAGCACCCGGGCGGGGACAGCAGAGACCCAGTACTTC	CASSTRAGTAETQYF
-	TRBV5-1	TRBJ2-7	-	TGCGCCAGCAACCCCGGGGCAGGTGATGGGGAGCAGTACTTC	CASNPGAGDGEQYF
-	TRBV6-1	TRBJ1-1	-	TGTGCCAGCACCGACCCGAACACTGAAGCTTTCTTT	CASTDPNTEAFF
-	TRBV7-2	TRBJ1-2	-	TGTGCCAGCAGCTCGGTAAACTATGGCTACACCTTC	CASSSVNYGYTF
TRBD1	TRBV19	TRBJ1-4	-	TGTGCCAGTAGATATCGGACAGGTGAAAAACTGTTTTTT	CASRYRTGEKLFF
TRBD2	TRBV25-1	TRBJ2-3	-	TGTGCCAGCAGTGAATCCGGGCGGGGGGTTGATACGCAGTATTTT	CASSESGRGVDTQYF
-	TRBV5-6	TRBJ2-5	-	TGTGCCAGCAGCTTGCTGGGGAGGGAGACCCAGTACTTC	CASSLLGRETQYF
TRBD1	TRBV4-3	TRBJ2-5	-	TGCGCCAGCAGCCCCAGGGGGGAGACCCAGTACTTC	CASSPRGETQYF
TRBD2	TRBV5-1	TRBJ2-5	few	TGCGCCAGCAGCTTGGTTGGTAGCGGGAGCGGGGAGACCCAGTACTTC	CASSLVGSGSGETQYF
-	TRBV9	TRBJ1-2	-	TGTGCCAGCAGCGTAGATACAGGTCGAACCTATGGCTACACCTTC	CASSVDTGRTYGYTF
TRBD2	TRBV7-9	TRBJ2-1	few	TGTGCCAGCAGCTTAAAGAAGCCCGGGACTACCTACATAGAGCAGTTCTTC	CASSLKKPGTTYIEQFF
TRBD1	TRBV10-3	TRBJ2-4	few	TGTGCCATCAGTGATGAAACAGGGGTTGGGGCCAAAAACATTCAGTACTTC	CAISDETGVGAKNIQYF
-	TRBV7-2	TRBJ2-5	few	TGTGCCAGCAGATTCAACGGGGCGTACCAAGAGACCCAGTACTTC	CASRFNGAYQETQYF
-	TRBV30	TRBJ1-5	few	TGTGCCTGGAGTGCACGCCGTGGGGGCAATCAGCCCCAGCATTTT	CAWSARRGGNQPQHF
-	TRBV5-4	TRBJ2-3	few	TGTGCCAGCAGCTTGTATCTAGCAGATACGCAGTATTTT	CASSLYLADTQYF
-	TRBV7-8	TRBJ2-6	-	TGTGCCAGCAGTCCTTCTGGGGCCAACGTCCTGACTTTC	CASSPSGANVLTF
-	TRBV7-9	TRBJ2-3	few	TGTGCCAGCAGCTCCACGGGTCTTCTCACAGATACGCAGTATTTT	CASSSTGLLTDTQYF
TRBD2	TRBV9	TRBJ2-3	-	TGTGCCAGCGGGCTAGCGGGAGTTCCCGGCGATACGCAGTATTTT	CASGLAGVPGDTQYF
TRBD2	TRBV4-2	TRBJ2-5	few	TGTGCCAGCAGCCTCCGTGTAGCGGGGGCCTGGGAGACCCAGTACTTC	CASSLRVAGAWETQYF
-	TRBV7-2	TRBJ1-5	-	TGTGCCAGCAGCACGCGGTCGGAGCCCCAGCATTTT	CASSTRSEPQHF
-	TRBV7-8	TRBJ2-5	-	TGTGCCAGCAGCTTAGCGCGCCAGCAAGAGACCCAGTACTTC	CASSLARQQETQYF
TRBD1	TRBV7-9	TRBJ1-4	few	TGTGCCAGCAGCACCCGACAGGGAAATGAAAAACTGTTTTTT	CASSTRQGNEKLFF
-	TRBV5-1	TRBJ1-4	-	TGCGCCAGCAGCCAACTGGCAATCGGGAATGAAAAACTGTTTTTT	CASSQLAIGNEKLFF
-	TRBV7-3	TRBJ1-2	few	TGTGCCAGCAGCCCCGGGCCTATGCTTGGCTACACCTTC	CASSPGPMLGYTF
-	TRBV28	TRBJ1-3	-	TGTGCCAGCAGCCCTGGGGCCGGAAACACCATATATTTT	CASSPGAGNTIYF